Reported below is one T cell receptor (beta chain). TCRdb's table, derived via immunoSEQ multiplex PCR, lists solely in-frame clones and lacks some. The sample contains about 2 million clones, about 95% of which appear only once. This sample was included in a study of shared clonotypes between healthy human individuals. Study background: The study used three CD4 naive, three CD4 memory, two CD8 naive and one CD8 memory plate per donor.

Terminally differentiated effector memory CD45RA+ cells were excluded from the naive CD8 cells, which were CD45RO-negative and positively selected for CCR7. Germline V gives CDR1 MNHEY, CDR2 SMNVEV (reference sequence). This CDR3 contains 14 residues. V was clipped by 9 bases and J by 0 bases, with 12 bases between them. The clonotype was recovered from a man between 18 and 35 years old in good health. The V and J genes are TRBV27 and TRBJ2-1; either TRBD1 or TRBD2 may supply D (5 bases each). The specimen was naive CD8+ T cells sorted from blood. CDR3 loop: CASNTRGSYNEQFF. CDR3 nucleotide sequence: TGTGCCAGTAACACTAGGGGCTCCTACAATGAGCAGTTCTTC.